This paragraph covers one T cell receptor (beta chain) sequence. Other DNA sequences within the sample encode an identical CDR3. The data were obtained in a study of blood T cell repertoires in COVID-19. Germline V gene lookup returns CDR1 MDHEN and CDR2 SYDVKM. The CDR3 is made up of 11 amino acids. V lost 5 bases, J lost 2 bases, and 4 bases lay in between. Generated by immunoSEQ multiplex PCR, the TCRdb table keeps only in-frame clones and is missing some. The data contain about 350,000 clones, 88% of them singletons. This rearrangement joins TRBV28 to TRBJ2-7; no firm D call. The sequenced sample consisted of PBMCs or T cells enriched from blood (not recorded which). The clonotype originates from a woman aged 30 to 39 who had been exposed to COVID-19. The DNA of the CDR3 is TGTGCCAGCAGTCCAGCCTACGAGCAGTACTTC. Amino acids: CASSPAYEQYF.